This T cell receptor (beta chain) was observed in a study of shared clonotypes between healthy human individuals. Study context: The donor group consisted of a couple of women and three men, aged 18 to 49.

Whole-study results and caveats: The represented genetic and exposure-history diversity was limited by the small number of donors.

For this clone: What it binds is unknown.

In the source study's methods: Filtering differed since immunoSEQ provided only junctions, with no quality scores. Assay: immunoSEQ multiplex PCR; the TCRdb copy retains only in-frame clones and omits some. Clone size and V and J calls were adopted from that table, with D and trimming inferred from the DNA. The sample has fewer than 550,000 clones; roughly 85% are singletons. V was pared by 9 bases and J by 6 bases, with 21 bases between. Germline V gene lookup returns CDR1 MDHEN and CDR2 SYDVKM. The CDR3 length is 14 residues. The TCR sequence derives from a woman in her forties in good health. Some clones in this sample may be carry-over from other donors' samples. The chain has TRBV28 and TRBJ2-7; D is possibly TRBD2 (6 bases). Specimen: PBMCs. CDR3: CASTFPGLPSEQYF. The CDR3 coding sequence is TGTGCCAGTACCTTCCCGGGACTTCCTTCCGAGCAGTACTTC. Looking up the rest from reference TRBV28 and TRBJ2-7 gives the full variable domain: DVKVTQSSRYLVKRTGEKVFLECVQDMDHENMFWYRQDPGLGLRLIYFSYDVKMKEKGDIPEGYSVSREKKERFSLILESASTNQTSMYLCASTFPGLPSEQYFGPGTRLTVT.